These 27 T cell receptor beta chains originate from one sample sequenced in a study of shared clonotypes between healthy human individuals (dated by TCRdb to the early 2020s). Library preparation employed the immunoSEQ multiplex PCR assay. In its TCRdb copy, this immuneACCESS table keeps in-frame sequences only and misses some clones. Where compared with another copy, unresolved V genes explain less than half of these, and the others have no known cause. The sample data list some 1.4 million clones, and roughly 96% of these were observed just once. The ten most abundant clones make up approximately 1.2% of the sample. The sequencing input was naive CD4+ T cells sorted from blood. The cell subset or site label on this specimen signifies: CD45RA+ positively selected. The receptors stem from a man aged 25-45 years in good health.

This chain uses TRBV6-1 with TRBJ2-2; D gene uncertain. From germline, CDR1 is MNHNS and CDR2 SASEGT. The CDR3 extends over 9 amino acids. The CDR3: CEYPGELFF. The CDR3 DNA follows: TGTGAATACCCCGGGGAGCTGTTTTTT.

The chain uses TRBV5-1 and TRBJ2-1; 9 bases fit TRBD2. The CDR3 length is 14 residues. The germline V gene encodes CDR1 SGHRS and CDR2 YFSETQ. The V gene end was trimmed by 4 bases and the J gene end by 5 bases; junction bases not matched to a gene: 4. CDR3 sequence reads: CASSETSGNNEQFF. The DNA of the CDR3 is TGCGCCAGCAGCGAGACTAGCGGCAACAATGAGCAGTTCTTC.

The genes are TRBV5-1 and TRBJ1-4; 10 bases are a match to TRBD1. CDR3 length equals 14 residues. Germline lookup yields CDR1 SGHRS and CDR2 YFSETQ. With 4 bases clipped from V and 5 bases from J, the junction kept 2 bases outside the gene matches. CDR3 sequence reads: CASSPTGGNEKLFF. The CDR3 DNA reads TGCGCCAGCAGCCCGACAGGGGGCAATGAAAAACTGTTTTTT.

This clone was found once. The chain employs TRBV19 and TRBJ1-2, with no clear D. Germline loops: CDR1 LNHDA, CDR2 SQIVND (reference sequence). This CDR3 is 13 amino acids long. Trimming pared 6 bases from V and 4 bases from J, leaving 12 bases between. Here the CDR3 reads CASRSPVGYGYTF. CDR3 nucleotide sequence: TGTGCCAGTAGATCCCCAGTCGGCTATGGCTACACCTTC.

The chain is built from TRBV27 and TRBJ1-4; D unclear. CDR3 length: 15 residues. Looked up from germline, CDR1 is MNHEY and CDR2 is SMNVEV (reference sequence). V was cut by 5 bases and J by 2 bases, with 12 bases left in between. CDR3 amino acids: CASSKLGSTNEKLFF. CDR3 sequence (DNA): TGTGCCAGCAGTAAGCTGGGGTCCACTAATGAAAAACTGTTTTTT.

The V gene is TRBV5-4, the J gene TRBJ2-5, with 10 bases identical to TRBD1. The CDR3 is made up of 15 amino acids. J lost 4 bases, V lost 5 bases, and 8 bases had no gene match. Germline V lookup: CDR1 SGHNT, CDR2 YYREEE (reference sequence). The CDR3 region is CASRPDRDRGETQYF. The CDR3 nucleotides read TGTGCCAGCAGACCTGACCGGGACAGGGGAGAGACCCAGTACTTC.

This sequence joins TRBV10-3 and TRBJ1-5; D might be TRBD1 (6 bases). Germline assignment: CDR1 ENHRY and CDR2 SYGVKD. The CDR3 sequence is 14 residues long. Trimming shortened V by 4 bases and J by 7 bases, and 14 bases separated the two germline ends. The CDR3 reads CAISGQGSRQPQHF. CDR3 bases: TGTGCCATCAGTGGCCAGGGGTCTAGGCAGCCCCAGCATTTT.

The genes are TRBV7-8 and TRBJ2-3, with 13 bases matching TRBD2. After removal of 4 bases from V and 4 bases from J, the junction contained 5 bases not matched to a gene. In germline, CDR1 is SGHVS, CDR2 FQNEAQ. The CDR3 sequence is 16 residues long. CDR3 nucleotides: TGTGCCAGCAGCTCTTGGACTAGCGGGAGTGCAGATACGCAGTATTTT. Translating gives CASSSWTSGSADTQYF.

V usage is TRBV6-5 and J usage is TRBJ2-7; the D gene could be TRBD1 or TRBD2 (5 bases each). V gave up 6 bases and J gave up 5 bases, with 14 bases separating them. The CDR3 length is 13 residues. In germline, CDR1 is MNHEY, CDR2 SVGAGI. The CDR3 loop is CASRPGAVDEQYF. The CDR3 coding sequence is TGTGCCAGCAGACCCGGGGCAGTAGACGAGCAGTACTTC.

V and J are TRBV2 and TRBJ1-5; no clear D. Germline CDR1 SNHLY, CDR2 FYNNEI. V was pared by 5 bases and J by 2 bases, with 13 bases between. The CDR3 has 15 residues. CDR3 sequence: CASSPRGPGNQPQHF. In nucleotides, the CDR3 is TGTGCCAGCAGTCCTAGAGGTCCCGGCAATCAGCCCCAGCATTTT.

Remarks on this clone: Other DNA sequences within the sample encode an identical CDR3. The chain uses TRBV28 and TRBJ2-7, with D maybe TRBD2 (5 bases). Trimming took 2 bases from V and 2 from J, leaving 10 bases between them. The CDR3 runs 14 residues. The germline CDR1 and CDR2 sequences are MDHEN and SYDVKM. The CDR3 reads CASSLGGPPYEQYF. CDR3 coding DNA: TGTGCCAGCAGTTTAGGAGGTCCCCCCTACGAGCAGTACTTC.

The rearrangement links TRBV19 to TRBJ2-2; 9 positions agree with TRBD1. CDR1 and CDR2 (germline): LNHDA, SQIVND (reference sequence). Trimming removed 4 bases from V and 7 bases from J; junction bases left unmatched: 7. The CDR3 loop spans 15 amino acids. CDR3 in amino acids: CASSTNRGLGGELFF. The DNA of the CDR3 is TGTGCCAGTAGTACCAACAGGGGGCTGGGCGGGGAGCTGTTTTTT.

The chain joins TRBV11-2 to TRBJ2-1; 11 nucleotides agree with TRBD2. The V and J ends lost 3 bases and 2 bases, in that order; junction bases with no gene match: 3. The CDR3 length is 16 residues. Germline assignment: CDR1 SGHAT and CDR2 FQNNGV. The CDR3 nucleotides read TGTGCCAGCAGCTTGATGACTAGCGGGGCCTACAATGAGCAGTTCTTC. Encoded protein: CASSLMTSGAYNEQFF.

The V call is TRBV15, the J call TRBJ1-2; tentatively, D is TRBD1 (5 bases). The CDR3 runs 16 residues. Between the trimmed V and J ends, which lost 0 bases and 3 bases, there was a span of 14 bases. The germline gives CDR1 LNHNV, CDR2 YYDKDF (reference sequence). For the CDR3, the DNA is TGTGCCACCAGCAGAGATCGCGGCCGACAGTACTATGGCTACACCTTC. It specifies CATSRDRGRQYYGYTF.

CDR3 sequence reads: CASSLGEAAYNEQFF. The CDR3 DNA reads as TGCGCCAGCAGCCTTGGGGAAGCGGCCTACAATGAGCAGTTCTTC. The gene calls are TRBV5-1 and TRBJ2-1; D is possibly TRBD2 (5 bases). CDR1 SGHRS and CDR2 YFSETQ come from the germline V gene. The V gene lost 4 bases and the J gene lost 2 bases, with 13 bases spanning the gap. There are 15 residues in the CDR3. Together with reference TRBV5-1 and TRBJ2-1, the CDR3 gives the full variable domain: KAGVTQTPRYLIKTRGQQVTLSCSPISGHRSVSWYQQTPGQGLQFLFEYFSETQRNKGNFPGRFSGRQFSNSRSEMNVSTLELGDSALYLCASSLGEAAYNEQFFGPGTRLTVL.

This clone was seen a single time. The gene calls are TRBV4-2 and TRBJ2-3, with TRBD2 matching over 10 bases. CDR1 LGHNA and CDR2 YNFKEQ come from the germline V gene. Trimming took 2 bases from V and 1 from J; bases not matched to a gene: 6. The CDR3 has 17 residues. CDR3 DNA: TGTGCCAGCAGCCAAAATGTGGGGACTAGCGGCACAGATACGCAGTATTTT. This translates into CASSQNVGTSGTDTQYF.

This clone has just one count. In DNA, the CDR3 is TGTGCCAGCAGTTCGGGGAGCAAAAACTATGGCTACACCTTC. It translates to CASSSGSKNYGYTF. The genes are TRBV28 and TRBJ1-2; D uncertain. V was cut by 4 bases and J by 2 bases, with 11 bases left in between. This CDR3 is built from 14 residues. The germline V gene has CDR1 MDHEN and CDR2 SYDVKM.

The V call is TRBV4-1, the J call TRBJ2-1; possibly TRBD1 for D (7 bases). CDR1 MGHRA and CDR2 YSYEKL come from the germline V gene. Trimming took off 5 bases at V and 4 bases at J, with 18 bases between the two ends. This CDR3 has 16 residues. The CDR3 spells CASSVRGTVVYNEQFF. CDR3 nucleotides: TGCGCCAGCAGCGTCCGGGGGACAGTAGTTTACAATGAGCAGTTCTTC.

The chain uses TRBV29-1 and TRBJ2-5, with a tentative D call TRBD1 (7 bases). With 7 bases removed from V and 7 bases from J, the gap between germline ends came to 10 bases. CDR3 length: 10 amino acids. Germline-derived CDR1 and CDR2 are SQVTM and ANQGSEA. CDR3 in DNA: TGCAGCGCCCAGGGGGGGACCCAGTACTTC. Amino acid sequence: CSAQGGTQYF.

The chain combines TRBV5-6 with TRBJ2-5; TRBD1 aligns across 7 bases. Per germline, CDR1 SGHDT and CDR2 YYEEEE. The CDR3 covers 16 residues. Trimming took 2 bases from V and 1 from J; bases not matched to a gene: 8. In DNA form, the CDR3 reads TGTGCCAGCAGCTTTCGGGGACAGCCGAGCCAAGAGACCCAGTACTTC. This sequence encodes CASSFRGQPSQETQYF.

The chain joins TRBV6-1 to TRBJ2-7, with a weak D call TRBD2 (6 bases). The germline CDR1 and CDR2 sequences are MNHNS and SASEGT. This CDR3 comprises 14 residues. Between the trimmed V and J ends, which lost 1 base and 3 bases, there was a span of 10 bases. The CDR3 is CASSEVWRDYEQYF. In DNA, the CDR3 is TGTGCCAGCAGTGAAGTTTGGCGGGACTACGAGCAGTACTTC.

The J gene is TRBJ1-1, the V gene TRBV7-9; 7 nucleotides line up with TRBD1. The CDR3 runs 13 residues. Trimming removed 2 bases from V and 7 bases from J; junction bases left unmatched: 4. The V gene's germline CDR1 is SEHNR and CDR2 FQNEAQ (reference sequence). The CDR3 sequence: CASSLQGGSEAFF. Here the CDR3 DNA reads TGTGCCAGCAGCTTACAGGGGGGAAGTGAAGCTTTCTTT.

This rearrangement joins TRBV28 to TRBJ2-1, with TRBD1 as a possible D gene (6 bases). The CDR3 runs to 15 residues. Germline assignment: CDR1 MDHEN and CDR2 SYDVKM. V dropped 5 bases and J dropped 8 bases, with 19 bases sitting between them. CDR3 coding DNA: TGTGCCAGCAGTAACGACAGGTTACGGGGCCATGAGCAGTTCTTC. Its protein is CASSNDRLRGHEQFF.

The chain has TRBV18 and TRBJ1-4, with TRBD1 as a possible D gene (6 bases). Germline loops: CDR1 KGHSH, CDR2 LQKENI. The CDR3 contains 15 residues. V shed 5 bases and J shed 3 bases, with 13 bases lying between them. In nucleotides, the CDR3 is TGTGCCAGCTCATCAAATACAGGGTCTAATGAAAAACTGTTTTTT. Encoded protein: CASSSNTGSNEKLFF.

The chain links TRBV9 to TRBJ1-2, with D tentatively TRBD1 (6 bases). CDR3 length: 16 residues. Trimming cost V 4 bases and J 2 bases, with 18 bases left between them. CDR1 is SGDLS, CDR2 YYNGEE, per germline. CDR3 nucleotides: TGTGCCAGCAGCCCCCAAGGGGGACAAACCAACTATGGCTACACCTTC. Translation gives CASSPQGGQTNYGYTF.

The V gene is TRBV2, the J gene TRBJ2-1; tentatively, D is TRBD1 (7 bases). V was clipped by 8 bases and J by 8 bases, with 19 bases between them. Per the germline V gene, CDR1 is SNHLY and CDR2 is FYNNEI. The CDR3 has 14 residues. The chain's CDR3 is CASPGQYGSDEQFF. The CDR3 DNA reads TGTGCCAGCCCGGGACAGTACGGGAGCGATGAGCAGTTCTTC.

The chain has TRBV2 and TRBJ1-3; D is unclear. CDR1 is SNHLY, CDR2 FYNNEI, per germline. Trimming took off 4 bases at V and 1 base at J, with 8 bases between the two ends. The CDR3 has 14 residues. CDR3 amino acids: CASSATRSGNTIYF. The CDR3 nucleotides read TGTGCCAGCAGTGCCACACGTTCTGGAAACACCATATATTTT.